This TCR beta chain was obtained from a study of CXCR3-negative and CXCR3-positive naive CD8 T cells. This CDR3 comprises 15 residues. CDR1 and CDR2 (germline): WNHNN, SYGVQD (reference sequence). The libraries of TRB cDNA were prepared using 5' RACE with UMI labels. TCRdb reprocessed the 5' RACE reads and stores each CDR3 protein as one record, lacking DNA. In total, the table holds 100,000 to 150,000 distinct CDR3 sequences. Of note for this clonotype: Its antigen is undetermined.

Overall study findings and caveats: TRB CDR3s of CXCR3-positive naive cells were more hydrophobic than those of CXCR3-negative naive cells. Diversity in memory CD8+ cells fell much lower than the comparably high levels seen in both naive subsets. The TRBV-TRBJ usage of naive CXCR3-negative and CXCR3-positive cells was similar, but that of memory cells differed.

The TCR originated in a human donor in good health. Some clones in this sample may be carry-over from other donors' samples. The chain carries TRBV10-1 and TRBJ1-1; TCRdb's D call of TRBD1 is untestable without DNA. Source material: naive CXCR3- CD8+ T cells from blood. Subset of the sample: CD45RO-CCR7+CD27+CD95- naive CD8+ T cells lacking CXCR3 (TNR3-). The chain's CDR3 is CASSVMTVNNTEAFF.